The 20 T cell receptor beta chains given below trace back to one sample, sequenced in a study of cytomegalovirus exposure and HLA in healthy donors. In the PCR, 60 Vbeta and 13 Jbeta primers were used. Here immunoSEQ multiplex PCR was the method, and the copy in TCRdb shows in-frame clones only, minus some. The data hold about 150,000 clones, with 65% to 80% observed a single time. Source material: PBMCs. The receptors shown here come from a man between 18 and 29 years old in good health and CMV-seronegative.

This clone was observed a handful of times. The V and J genes are TRBV7-2 and TRBJ2-7, with 9 bases fitting TRBD2. Germline CDR1 SGHTA, CDR2 FQGNSA. After removal of 5 bases from V and 3 bases from J, the junction contained 14 bases not matched to a gene. The CDR3 sequence is 17 residues long. The CDR3: CASSPEKGAGGIYEQYV. CDR3 in DNA: TGTGCCAGCAGCCCGGAGAAGGGAGCGGGGGGCATCTACGAGCAGTACGTC.

The chain combines TRBV7-9 with TRBJ2-1; perhaps TRBD2 as D (5 bases). CDR1 is SEHNR and CDR2 is FQNEAQ in the germline V gene (reference sequence). V lost 5 bases and J 3 bases, leaving 5 bases between the germline ends. There are 12 residues in the CDR3. CDR3 in amino acids: CASSRDYNEQFF. CDR3 coding DNA: TGTGCCAGCAGCCGGGACTACAATGAGCAGTTCTTC.

The rearrangement joins TRBV5-4 to TRBJ2-5; 10 bases are shared with TRBD1. The CDR3 extends over 13 amino acids. With 3 bases clipped from V and 5 bases from J, the junction kept 1 base outside the gene matches. CDR1 and CDR2 (germline): SGHNT, YYREEE (reference sequence). The CDR3 DNA reads as TGTGCCAGCAGCTCGGGACAGGGGGAGACCCAGTACTTC. Translating gives CASSSGQGETQYF.

The J gene is TRBJ1-2, the V gene TRBV2; D may be TRBD1 (5 bases). This CDR3 region has 13 residues. Germline V lookup: CDR1 SNHLY, CDR2 FYNNEI. V shed 8 bases and J shed 0 bases, with 10 bases lying between them. The CDR3 DNA reads as TGTGCCAGCCTCCTGACAGCTAACTATGGCTACACCTTC. Its translation: CASLLTANYGYTF.

This clone was recorded only once. The chain combines TRBV10-3 with TRBJ2-7; D is undetermined. Germline V gene data show CDR1 as ENHRY and CDR2 as SYGVKD. CDR3 length equals 13 residues. Trimming took 0 bases from V and 5 from J, leaving 8 bases between them. CDR3 in DNA: TGTGCCATCAGTGAGTCAAGCCCGCACGAGCAGTACTTC. It translates to CAISESSPHEQYF.

Only one count was recorded for this clone. The gene calls are TRBV13 and TRBJ2-5; no clear D. The ends were cut back, 2 bases at V and 2 bases at J, with 9 bases in the middle. The CDR3 consists of 14 residues. CDR1 is PRHDT, CDR2 FYEKMQ, per germline (reference sequence). CDR3 coding DNA: TGTGCCAGCAGCTTATCAGGAACTCAAGAGACCCAGTACTTC. It translates to CASSLSGTQETQYF.

The gene calls are TRBV6-6 and TRBJ2-5, with 9 bases fitting TRBD1. Per germline, CDR1 MNHNY and CDR2 SVGAGI (reference sequence). V was clipped by 7 bases and J by 1 base; unmatched bases: 4. The CDR3 sequence is 14 residues long. The CDR3 sequence is CASMGTGSQETQYF. CDR3 in DNA: TGTGCCAGCATGGGGACAGGGTCCCAAGAGACCCAGTACTTC.

The chain links TRBV6-5 to TRBJ2-3; 7 nucleotides agree with TRBD1. V shed 0 bases and J 5 bases; nucleotides not matched to a gene: 5. Germline V CDR1 and CDR2: MNHEY, SVGAGI. The CDR3 extends over 15 amino acids. The CDR3 sequence: CASSYSFGQVDTQYF. In DNA form, the CDR3 reads TGTGCCAGCAGTTACTCGTTCGGACAGGTAGATACGCAGTATTTT.

The V call is TRBV2, the J call TRBJ2-7; 9 nucleotides match TRBD2. The V gene end was trimmed by 6 bases and the J gene end by 10 bases; junction bases not matched to a gene: 10. The CDR3 is 13 amino acids. Germline-derived CDR1 and CDR2 are SNHLY and FYNNEI. CDR3 nucleotides: TGTGCCAGCAGGGCCCCCCAGCGGGGGGCCCAGTACTTC. This sequence encodes CASRAPQRGAQYF.

The chain recombines TRBV7-2 with TRBJ2-5, with a tentative D call TRBD1 (6 bases). V lost 5 bases to trimming and J lost 7 bases, with 14 bases between them. The CDR3 has 13 residues. Germline V gene sequence: CDR1 SGHTA, CDR2 FQGNSA. The CDR3 spells CASSPQGGATQYF. The CDR3 region has the DNA TGTGCCAGCAGCCCCCAAGGGGGTGCGACCCAGTACTTC.

The chain has TRBV19 and TRBJ2-5, with TRBD1 identical over 11 bases. The CDR3 runs to 15 residues. Germline V gene lookup returns CDR1 LNHDA and CDR2 SQIVND (reference sequence). V lost 2 bases to trimming and J lost 3 bases; unmatched junction nucleotides: 2. For the CDR3, the DNA is TGTGCCAGTAGTATAAGGGGACAGGGGGAAGAGACCCAGTACTTC. Protein: CASSIRGQGEETQYF.

This sequence joins TRBV4-1 and TRBJ1-4, with D possibly TRBD1 on 6 matching bases. CDR1 MGHRA and CDR2 YSYEKL come from the germline V gene. This CDR3 is built from 15 residues. Trimming pared 0 bases from V and 7 bases from J, leaving 12 bases between. The CDR3 loop reads CASSQDYRAGEKLFF. CDR3 in DNA: TGCGCCAGCAGCCAAGACTACAGGGCGGGTGAAAAACTGTTTTTT.

V and J are TRBV6-1 and TRBJ2-4, with TRBD2 as a possible D gene (5 bases). Germline CDR1 reads MNHNS; CDR2 reads SASEGT. The CDR3 totals 14 residues. V was clipped by 7 bases and J by 8 bases, with 18 bases between them. The CDR3 DNA follows: TGTGCCAGCAAGGCGGTAGGTCGGGGAGACATTCAGTACTTC. Protein sequence: CASKAVGRGDIQYF.

The chain recombines TRBV4-2 with TRBJ2-5, with D possibly matching TRBD2 (6 bases). CDR1 LGHNA and CDR2 YNFKEQ come from the germline V gene. The CDR3 length is 15 residues. The V and J ends lost 1 base and 5 bases respectively, with 14 bases between them. DNA for the CDR3: TGTGCCAGCAGCCAAGTAGGACTAATGGTTGAGACCCAGTACTTC. This sequence encodes CASSQVGLMVETQYF.

CDR3 sequence (DNA): TGTGCCAGCAGCTTGGGCCCCTCCTACGAGCAGTACTTC. It specifies CASSLGPSYEQYF. The J gene is TRBJ2-7, the V gene TRBV6-5; no definite D call. This CDR3 spans 13 amino acids. Deletions cut 6 bases from V and 0 bases from J, with 9 bases between. CDR1 MNHEY and CDR2 SVGAGI come from the germline V gene.

This sequence joins TRBV2 and TRBJ2-7; 11 bases are a match to TRBD1. Germline-derived CDR1 and CDR2 are SNHLY and FYNNEI. J was trimmed by 3 bases and V by 5 bases; bases with no gene match: 6. This CDR3 region has 15 residues. The CDR3 DNA is TGTGCCAGCAGTCTATCCGGGACAGGGGGCTACGAGCAGTACTTC. Encoded protein: CASSLSGTGGYEQYF.

In the case of this clone: At the DNA level, this CDR3 is encoded by other sequences in the same sample as well. This rearrangement joins TRBV5-1 to TRBJ2-3; possibly TRBD1 for D (5 bases). Germline CDR1 SGHRS, CDR2 YFSETQ. The CDR3 loop spans 15 amino acids. Trimming shortened V by 0 bases and J by 2 bases, and 10 bases separated the two germline ends. Here the CDR3 reads CASSLGGRATDTQYF. DNA of the CDR3: TGCGCCAGCAGCTTGGGGGGCAGAGCCACAGATACGCAGTATTTT.

The V gene is TRBV6-5, the J gene TRBJ1-2; D is unclear. Germline CDR1 and CDR2: MNHEY and SVGAGI. The CDR3 is 14 residues long. Trimming took off 6 bases at V and 0 bases at J, with 11 bases between the two ends. Here the CDR3 DNA reads TGTGCCAGCAGACCCACCCCAGCTAACTATGGCTACACCTTC. It yields the protein CASRPTPANYGYTF.

The chain links TRBV28 to TRBJ1-1; 7 bases agree with TRBD1. Trimming took 5 bases from V and 4 from J; bases not matched to a gene: 16. The CDR3 contains 17 residues. Germline values: CDR1 MDHEN, CDR2 SYDVKM. The CDR3 reads CASSAPGQWPASTEAFF. CDR3 DNA sequence: TGTGCCAGCAGTGCCCCGGGACAGTGGCCCGCATCCACTGAAGCTTTCTTT.

Note on this clone: A junction boundary mismatches the germline segment, possibly from a read error. The genes are TRBV7-2 and TRBJ2-4; TRBD2 is a possible D gene (6 bases). This CDR3 has 15 amino acids. Germline CDR1 reads SGHTA; CDR2 reads FQGNSA. The CDR3 DNA reads TGTGCCAGCAGCCGGCGCGGGATCGCCAAAAACAGTCAGTACTTC. Translated: CASSRRGIAKNSQYF.